The T cell receptor beta chain described here comes from a study of blood T cell repertoires in COVID-19. Overall study: COVID-19 samples, acute and convalescent, were from the United States, Italy and Spain. T cells, B-cell-depleted T cells, or PBMCs provided the cDNA or gDNA that served as material.

Per the original data handling: Estimation of nucleated cell counts was performed using reference gene primer amplification. Sequenced by immunoSEQ multiplex PCR; TCRdb stores in-frame clones only, minus some. V, J and clone size were drawn from that table, and D and trimming were deduced from the DNA. The sample shows some 370,000 clones, about 90% of them seen only once. Trimming removed 6 bases from V and 5 bases from J; junction bases left unmatched: 8. From germline, CDR1 is SNHLY and CDR2 FYNNEI. The length of the CDR3 is 14 residues. This receptor was taken from a man aged 35 to 55 with acute or convalescent COVID-19. This chain uses TRBV2 with TRBJ1-1, with 8 bases aligning to TRBD1. What was sequenced was peripheral blood. CDR3 sequence: CASSGTGRRTEAFF. CDR3 sequence (DNA): TGTGCCAGCAGCGGGACAGGCAGAAGAACTGAAGCTTTCTTT.